What follows are 11 T cell receptor beta chains derived from one specimen sequenced in a study of cytomegalovirus exposure and HLA in healthy donors. The PCR had 60 Vbeta and 13 Jbeta primers. Some clones are missing from TCRdb's copy, which holds only in-frame ones; the method was immunoSEQ multiplex PCR. The sample lists 150,000 to 180,000 clones; roughly 80% were seen once. Specimen: PBMCs. These receptor sequences come from a middle-aged woman in good health and CMV-seronegative.

This clone was detected a few times. This sequence joins TRBV6-6 and TRBJ2-1, with a weak D call TRBD1 (5 bases). Trimming took off 2 bases at V and 8 bases at J, with 13 bases between the two ends. CDR3 length: 14 amino acids. The germline gives CDR1 MNHNY, CDR2 SVGAGI (reference sequence). The CDR3 protein is CASSYMAQGDEQFF. The CDR3 coding sequence is TGTGCCAGCAGTTACATGGCCCAAGGGGATGAGCAGTTCTTC.

This clone was seen only once. This rearrangement joins TRBV6-1 to TRBJ2-7; D might be TRBD1 (5 bases). The CDR3 covers 15 residues. Germline V gene data show CDR1 as MNHNS and CDR2 as SASEGT. Trimming cost V 6 bases and J 4 bases, with 19 bases left between them. CDR3 sequence reads: CASRRGHTESYEQYF. Here the CDR3 DNA reads TGTGCCAGCAGGCGAGGACATACGGAATCTTACGAGCAGTACTTC.

The J gene is TRBJ1-1, the V gene TRBV18; D remains ambiguous. The CDR3 has 14 amino acids. V was pared by 6 bases and J by 7 bases, with 18 bases between. The germline gives CDR1 KGHSH, CDR2 LQKENI. The CDR3 sequence: CASSPRETFVEAFF. The CDR3 DNA follows: TGTGCCAGCTCTCCGAGGGAGACCTTCGTTGAAGCTTTCTTT. Drawing the rest from reference TRBV18 and TRBJ1-1, the complete variable domain is NAGVMQNPRHLVRRRGQEARLRCSPMKGHSHVYWYRQLPEEGLKFMVYLQKENIIDESGMPKERFSAEFPKEGPSILRIQQVVRGDSAAYFCASSPRETFVEAFFGQGTRLTVV.

The genes are TRBV6-1 and TRBJ2-7; D uncertain. V lost 5 bases to trimming and J lost 2 bases, with 10 bases between them. Germline CDR1 and CDR2: MNHNS and SASEGT. The CDR3 totals 13 residues. Here the CDR3 reads CASSPRPTYEQYF. The CDR3 nucleotides are TGTGCCAGCAGTCCCCGCCCTACCTACGAGCAGTACTTC.

The V call is TRBV10-3, the J call TRBJ2-7; tentatively, D is TRBD1 (6 bases). There are 13 residues in the CDR3. Deletions cut 10 bases from V and 3 bases from J, with 16 bases between. Germline V gene lookup returns CDR1 ENHRY and CDR2 SYGVKD. Here the CDR3 reads CATYDRWLYEQYF. The CDR3 DNA follows: TGTGCCACCTACGACAGGTGGCTCTACGAGCAGTACTTC.

CDR3 amino acids: CASSTPWPDTQYF. CDR3 bases: TGTGCCAGCAGCACGCCATGGCCAGATACGCAGTATTTT. J is TRBJ2-3 and V is TRBV11-3; no definite D call. Trimming removed 5 bases from V and 4 bases from J, with 10 bases in between. Germline CDR1 and CDR2: SGHNT and YENEEA. The CDR3 sequence is 13 residues long. Looking up the rest from reference TRBV11-3 and TRBJ2-3 gives the full variable domain: EAGVVQSPRYKIIEKKQPVAFWCNPISGHNTLYWYLQNLGQGPELLIRYENEEAVDDSQLPKDRFSAERLKGVDSTLKIQPAELGDSAVYLCASSTPWPDTQYFGPGTRLTVL.

The chain joins TRBV10-3 to TRBJ1-5; 8 bases map to TRBD1. The junction had 5 bases not matched to a gene; V was cut back by 4 bases and J by 6 bases. The germline CDR1 and CDR2 sequences are ENHRY and SYGVKD. The CDR3 consists of 14 residues. The CDR3 sequence: CAISAPGTGQPQHF. The CDR3 bases are TGTGCCATCAGTGCCCCCGGGACAGGTCAGCCCCAGCATTTT.

The chain joins TRBV7-8 to TRBJ2-5; D is undetermined. Germline CDR1 and CDR2: SGHVS and FQNEAQ. CDR3 length equals 17 residues. Trimming took off 2 bases at V and 1 base at J, with 17 bases between the two ends. In DNA form, the CDR3 reads TGTGCCAGCAGCTTAACTGCTATCGGGTGGAGCCAAGAGACCCAGTACTTC. Its protein product is CASSLTAIGWSQETQYF.

A few counts support this clone. This chain joins TRBV29-1 and TRBJ1-2; D is perhaps TRBD1 (5 bases). The ends were cut back, 8 bases at V and 4 bases at J, with 14 bases in the middle. This CDR3 region has 12 residues. CDR1 is SQVTM, CDR2 ANQGSEA, per germline. The CDR3 sequence is CSPGTGSYGYTF. CDR3 DNA sequence: TGCAGCCCCGGAACAGGTTCCTATGGCTACACCTTC.

The chain combines TRBV7-9 with TRBJ1-2; unclear D gene. Germline assignment: CDR1 SEHNR and CDR2 FQNEAQ (reference sequence). CDR3 length: 13 residues. Trimming took off 4 bases at V and 0 bases at J, with 6 bases between the two ends. CDR3 in amino acids: CASSSSANYGYTF. The CDR3 DNA reads as TGTGCCAGCAGCTCATCGGCTAACTATGGCTACACCTTC.

The J gene is TRBJ2-3, the V gene TRBV7-2; 8 bases are a match to TRBD2. This CDR3 contains 16 residues. V was pared by 4 bases and J by 1 base, with 7 bases of the junction left unmatched. The germline V gene encodes CDR1 SGHTA and CDR2 FQGNSA. DNA for the CDR3: TGTGCCAGCAGCTCCGTAGCGGGGATGGGCACAGATACGCAGTATTTT. It codes for CASSSVAGMGTDTQYF. Looking up the rest from reference TRBV7-2 and TRBJ2-3 gives the full variable domain: GAGVSQSPSNKVTEKGKDVELRCDPISGHTALYWYRQSLGQGLEFLIYFQGNSAPDKSGLPSDRFSAERTGGSVSTLTIQRTQQEDSAVYLCASSSVAGMGTDTQYFGPGTRLTVL.